This passage covers 23 T cell receptor beta chains from one sample sequenced in a study of Graves' ophthalmopathy and Graves' hyperthyroidism. The sequenced template was RNA, covering the TCR beta CDR3 region. First-round RT-PCR employed HTBI primers, with a second-round multiplex PCR after it. Each CDR3 protein gets one entry after TCRdb re-called the multiplex PCR reads with MiXCR. The sample lists around 670,000 distinct CDR3 sequences; approximately 40% were seen once. The sequenced sample consisted of peripheral blood. Receptor source: an adult man with Graves' ophthalmopathy.

This clonotype was picked up a small number of times. The V gene is TRBV19, the J gene TRBJ2-5; 7 bases are shared with TRBD1. This CDR3 has 15 residues. From germline, CDR1 is LNHDA and CDR2 SQIVND (reference sequence). After removal of 7 bases from V and 5 bases from J, the junction contained 13 bases not matched to a gene. This CDR3 reads CASTPTGSSRETQYF. CDR3 DNA: TGTGCCAGTACCCCGACAGGGTCGTCAAGGGAGACCCAGTACTTC.

This clonotype was seen only once. The V call is TRBV24-1, the J call TRBJ1-5, with 9 bases lining up with TRBD1. Trimming removed 7 bases from V and 9 bases from J; junction bases left unmatched: 9. Looked up from germline, CDR1 is KGHDR and CDR2 is SFDVKD. The CDR3 consists of 14 residues. As DNA, the CDR3 is TGTGCCACCAGCACCCTGGGACAGGGACGGCCCCAGCATTTT. Its protein is CATSTLGQGRPQHF.

This rearrangement joins TRBV6-4 to TRBJ2-2, with D tentatively TRBD1 (6 bases). The germline V gene encodes CDR1 MRHNA and CDR2 SNTAGT. Trimming removed 6 bases at V and 2 bases at J, with 7 bases between. This CDR3 has 13 amino acids. The CDR3: CASSGTNTGELFF. Here the CDR3 DNA reads TGTGCCAGCAGCGGGACAAACACCGGGGAGCTGTTTTTT.

This clonotype was seen only once. The V call is TRBV25-1, the J call TRBJ2-7, with 9 bases identical to TRBD2. Germline CDR1 MGHDK, CDR2 SYGVNS. This CDR3 comprises 17 residues. V was pared by 5 bases and J by 0 bases, with 11 bases of the junction left unmatched. The CDR3 nucleotides are TGTGCCAGCAGTTTATCGGGACTAGCTTCTCCCTCCTACGAGCAGTACTTC. This gives the protein CASSLSGLASPSYEQYF.

This clonotype was detected a few times. The J gene is TRBJ1-6, the V gene TRBV7-9; D ambiguous. Germline V gives CDR1 SEHNR, CDR2 FQNEAQ (reference sequence). The CDR3 runs to 13 residues. Trimming shortened V by 1 base and J by 9 bases, and 7 bases separated the two germline ends. The CDR3 bases are TGTGCCAGCAGCTTAGTTGTAGGTTCACCCCTCCACTTT. Protein product: CASSLVVGSPLHF. The variable domain in full, with the rest retrieved from reference TRBV7-9 and TRBJ1-6, is DTGVSQNPRHKITKRGQNVTFRCDPISEHNRLYWYRQTLGQGPEFLTYFQNEAQLEKSRLLSDRFSAERPKGSFSTLEIQRTEQGDSAMYLCASSLVVGSPLHFGNGTRLTVT.

There are many counts of this clonotype. The chain uses TRBV11-2 and TRBJ1-2; D is possibly TRBD1 (5 bases). Deletions cut 8 bases from V and 4 bases from J, with 17 bases between. The CDR3 contains 14 residues. CDR1 is SGHAT and CDR2 is FQNNGV in the germline V gene. The CDR3 sequence is CASRGSRAGYGYTF. CDR3 bases: TGTGCCAGCCGCGGGAGCAGGGCGGGCTATGGCTACACCTTC.

On this clonotype itself: This may come from a read error, since a much larger clone is one base off. The V and J genes are TRBV29-1 and TRBJ1-2; D perhaps matches TRBD1 (6 bases). This CDR3 is built from 13 residues. CDR1 and CDR2 (germline): SQVTM, ANQGSEA. The CDR3 region is CSVELLGAYGCTF. CDR3 nucleotide sequence: TGCAGCGTTGAACTATTGGGGGCCTATGGCTGCACCTTC.

The chain carries TRBV7-9 and TRBJ2-7; 7 bases are a match to TRBD2. Per germline, CDR1 SEHNR and CDR2 FQNEAQ (reference sequence). This CDR3 comprises 14 residues. After removal of 5 bases from V and 2 bases from J, the junction contained 6 bases not matched to a gene. Here the CDR3 reads CASSATGLTYEQYF. DNA of the CDR3: TGTGCCAGCAGCGCCACGGGACTAACCTACGAGCAGTACTTC.

As to this clonotype: It is likely a read error, because the conserved phenylalanine at the end of the CDR3 is missing. The CDR3 spells CASRGIAGPNSYEQYS. CDR3 sequence (DNA): TGTGCCAGCAGGGGGATAGCGGGTCCGAACTCCTACGAGCAGTACTCC. The chain combines TRBV12-3 or TRBV12-4 with TRBJ2-5; 7 bases map to TRBD2. The J call is uncertain, as TRBJ2-7 better fits the DNA end. The CDR3 spans 16 residues.

J is TRBJ1-1 and V is TRBV11-2, with 7 bases identical to TRBD1. CDR3 length equals 15 residues. V shed 5 bases and J 4 bases; nucleotides not matched to a gene: 10. In germline, CDR1 is SGHAT, CDR2 FQNNGV. For the CDR3, the DNA is TGTGCCAGCAGCCAAGATCAGGGGGGGTTCACTGAAGCTTTCTTT. This sequence encodes CASSQDQGGFTEAFF.

To note about this clonotype: The junction departs from the called germline gene at one end, perhaps through a read error. The chain is built from TRBV7-6 and TRBJ2-7; D is perhaps TRBD1 (6 bases). The CDR3 is 15 amino acids. Per the germline V gene, CDR1 is SGHVS and CDR2 is FNYEAQ. The CDR3 bases are TGTGCCAGCAGCTTGGGTTGGGACACCTCCCACGAGCAGTACTTC. It is translated as CASSLGWDTSHEQYF.

This chain joins TRBV24-1 and TRBJ1-5; TRBD1 matches 9 bases. The junction had 7 bases not matched to a gene; V was cut back by 6 bases and J by 5 bases. The CDR3 is 15 amino acids. Germline V gene sequence: CDR1 KGHDR, CDR2 SFDVKD. Here the CDR3 DNA reads TGTGCCACCAGTTACTCGGGACAGGGATATCAGCCCCAGCATTTT. Residues: CATSYSGQGYQPQHF.

The gene calls are TRBV7-9 and TRBJ1-2, with D unclear. Germline V gives CDR1 SEHNR, CDR2 FQNEAQ (reference sequence). The CDR3 is made up of 11 amino acids. Trimming took off 5 bases at V and 13 bases at J, with 14 bases between the two ends. The CDR3 is CASSHALSCTF. CDR3 bases: TGTGCCAGCAGCCACGCCCTAAGCTGCACCTTC.

This clonotype was counted only a few times. The J gene is TRBJ1-5, the V gene TRBV24-1; 10 positions agree with TRBD1. Germline CDR1 and CDR2: KGHDR and SFDVKD. The J segment lost 6 bases and the V segment lost 11 bases, leaving 9 bases of the junction unmatched. This CDR3 is 14 amino acids long. The CDR3 nucleotides are TGTGCCAGCAGCGGGACAGGGGTGGGTCAGCCCCAGCATTTT. Translating it yields CASSGTGVGQPQHF.

In the case of this clonotype: The junction differs from germline at one of its ends, possibly a read error. The genes are TRBV10-3 and TRBJ2-7; D may match TRBD1 or TRBD2 (5 bases each). Germline CDR1 reads ENHRY; CDR2 reads SYGVKD. This CDR3 spans 13 amino acids. The CDR3 here is CASSEADNSEQYF. As DNA, the CDR3 is TGTGCCAGCAGTGAAGCGGACAACTCCGAGCAGTACTTC.

V gene TRBV19 combines with J gene TRBJ2-5; the D gene is possibly TRBD2 (5 bases). CDR3 length: 14 amino acids. The germline V and J ends were trimmed by 9 bases and 4 bases, with 18 bases remaining between them. Germline CDR1 is LNHDA and CDR2 is SQIVND (reference sequence). The CDR3 nucleotides are TGTGCCAGCAGCCCCCTTGAGGGTATAGAGACCCAGTACTTC. Translated: CASSPLEGIETQYF.

This clonotype has a count of ten or more. The chain couples TRBV20-1 to TRBJ2-7; D possibly matches TRBD1 or TRBD2 (5 bases each). CDR1 is DFQATT, CDR2 SNEGSKA, per germline (reference sequence). The CDR3 totals 13 residues. V was trimmed by 6 bases and J by 2 bases, leaving 14 bases between them. CDR3 DNA: TGCAGTGCCCTCCGGGACGGTACCTACGAGCAGTACTTC. The encoded protein is CSALRDGTYEQYF.

This clonotype showed up just a few times. The chain recombines TRBV12-3 or TRBV12-4 with TRBJ2-7; TRBD2 might be the D (6 bases). CDR3 length equals 13 residues. The V end was cut by 7 bases, the J end by 0 bases, with 10 bases between. For the CDR3, the DNA is TGTGCCAGCAAAGCGGGTCTCTCCTACGAGCAGTACTTC. It translates to CASKAGLSYEQYF.

The chain carries TRBV20-1 and TRBJ2-7; no definite D call. Germline loops: CDR1 DFQATT, CDR2 SNEGSKA (reference sequence). The ends were cut back, 5 bases at V and 6 bases at J, with 23 bases in the middle. The CDR3 contains 15 residues. The chain's CDR3 is CSAETVAQFPSEQYF. The CDR3 coding sequence is TGCAGTGCTGAAACGGTGGCGCAATTCCCCTCCGAGCAGTACTTC.

The chain joins TRBV5-4 to TRBJ2-5, with 8 bases aligning to TRBD2. With V trimmed by 0 bases and J by 5 bases, 6 bases remained unmatched. The CDR3 length is 15 residues. Germline CDR1 SGHNT, CDR2 YYREEE (reference sequence). This CDR3 reads CASSLGGRNRETQYF. CDR3 DNA sequence: TGTGCCAGCAGCTTGGGCGGGAGGAATCGTGAGACCCAGTACTTC.

There are many counts of this clonotype. The CDR3 reads CATSRDWAGEDQPQHF. CDR3 DNA: TGTGCCACCAGCAGAGATTGGGCGGGGGAAGATCAGCCCCAGCATTTT. The chain uses TRBV15 and TRBJ1-5; possible D gene TRBD1, 5 bases. Germline CDR1 and CDR2: LNHNV and YYDKDF (reference sequence). V was cut by 0 bases and J by 5 bases, with 14 bases left in between. The CDR3 loop spans 16 amino acids.

This chain joins TRBV29-1 and TRBJ1-2; D remains ambiguous. V lost 7 bases, J lost 3 bases, and 12 bases lay in between. Germline V gives CDR1 SQVTM, CDR2 ANQGSEA. The CDR3 is made up of 12 amino acids. CDR3 sequence reads: CSESGVDYGYTF. The CDR3 DNA reads as TGCAGCGAGTCTGGGGTTGACTATGGCTACACCTTC.

For this clonotype: A much larger clone sits a single nucleotide away, making a read error possible. This chain links TRBV2 with TRBJ1-2, with 9 bases aligning to TRBD1. Germline loops: CDR1 SNHLY, CDR2 FYNNEI. This CDR3 has 14 residues. V gave up 7 bases and J gave up 4 bases; unmatched junction bases: 7. CDR3 sequence (DNA): TGTGCCAGCATTAGAGGACAGGGGAGCTATGGCTACACCTTC. Amino acids: CASIRGQGSYGYTF.